The T cell receptor (beta chain) described here comes from a study of cytomegalovirus exposure and HLA in healthy donors. Turning to the study itself: Out of 398 genotyped donors, about 84% belonged to the Caucasian-associated ancestry cluster. Study-wide findings and caveats: TCR beta V segments were, for the most part, productive about 87% or about 30% of the time in an earlier analysis. Reportedly, HLA-A and HLA-B alleles of most subjects were accurately predicted from TCR beta.

Concerning this clone: The antigen is undetermined.

This CDR3 comprises 15 residues. J gave up 2 bases and V 3 bases, and 3 bases lay outside the gene matches. CDR1 SGHRS and CDR2 YFSETQ come from the germline V gene. The PCR was carried out with 60 Vbeta primers and 13 Jbeta primers. Assay used: immunoSEQ multiplex PCR; TCRdb lists only in-frame clones, some missing. The sample comprises 130,000 to 150,000 clones, approximately 84% of which are singletons, and 9.7% rests with the top ten. The rearrangement uses TRBV5-1 and TRBJ2-1; 9 bases align to TRBD1. Sequenced input: PBMCs. The TCR was taken from a woman in her sixties or seventies in good health and CMV-seropositive. This chain's CDR3 is CASSWDRDPYNEQFF. In DNA form, the CDR3 reads TGCGCCAGCAGCTGGGACAGGGACCCCTACAATGAGCAGTTCTTC.